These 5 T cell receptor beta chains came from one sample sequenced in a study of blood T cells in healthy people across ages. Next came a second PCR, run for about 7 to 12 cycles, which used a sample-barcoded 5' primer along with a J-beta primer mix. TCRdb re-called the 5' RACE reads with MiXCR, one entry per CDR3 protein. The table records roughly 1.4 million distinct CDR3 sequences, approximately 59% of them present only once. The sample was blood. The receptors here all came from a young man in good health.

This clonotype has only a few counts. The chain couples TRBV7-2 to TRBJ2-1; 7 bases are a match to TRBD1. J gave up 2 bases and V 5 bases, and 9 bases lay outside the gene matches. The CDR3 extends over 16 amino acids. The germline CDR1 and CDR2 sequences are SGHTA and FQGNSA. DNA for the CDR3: TGTGCCAGCAGCCCACGTGGAGACAGGGCCTACAATGAGCAGTTCTTC. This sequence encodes CASSPRGDRAYNEQFF.

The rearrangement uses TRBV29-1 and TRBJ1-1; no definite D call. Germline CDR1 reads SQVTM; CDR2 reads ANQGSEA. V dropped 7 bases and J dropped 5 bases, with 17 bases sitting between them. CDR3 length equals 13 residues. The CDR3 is CSGGPTSGTEAFF. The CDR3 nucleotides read TGCAGCGGCGGACCGACTTCAGGTACTGAAGCTTTCTTT.

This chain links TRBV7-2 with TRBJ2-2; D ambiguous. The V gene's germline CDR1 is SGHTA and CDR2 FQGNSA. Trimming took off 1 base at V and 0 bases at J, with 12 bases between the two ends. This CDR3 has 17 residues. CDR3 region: CASSLESSQTNTGELFF. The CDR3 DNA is TGTGCCAGCAGCTTAGAATCCAGCCAAACGAACACCGGGGAGCTGTTTTTT.

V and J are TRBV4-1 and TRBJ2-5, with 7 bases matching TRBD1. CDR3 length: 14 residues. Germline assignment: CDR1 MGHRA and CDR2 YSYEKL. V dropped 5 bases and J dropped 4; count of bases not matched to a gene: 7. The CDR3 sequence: CASSRPGQRETQYF. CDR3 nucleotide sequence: TGCGCCAGCAGCAGACCGGGACAGAGAGAGACCCAGTACTTC.

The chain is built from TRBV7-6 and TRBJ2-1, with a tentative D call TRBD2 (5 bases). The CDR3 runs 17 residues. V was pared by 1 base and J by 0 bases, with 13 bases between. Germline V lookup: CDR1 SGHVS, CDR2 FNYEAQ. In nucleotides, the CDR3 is TGTGCCAGCAGCTTAGGGCCGGGAAGGAGCTCCTACAATGAGCAGTTCTTC. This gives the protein CASSLGPGRSSYNEQFF. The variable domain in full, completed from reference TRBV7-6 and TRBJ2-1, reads GAGVSQSPRYKVTKRGQDVALRCDPISGHVSLYWYRQALGQGPEFLTYFNYEAQQDKSGLPNDRFSAERPEGSISTLTIQRTEQRDSAMYRCASSLGPGRSSYNEQFFGPGTRLTVL.